This T cell receptor (beta chain) emerged from a study of blood T cell repertoires in COVID-19. Study-wide context: Whether acute or convalescent, the COVID-19 samples came from the United States, Italy and Spain. Sample material is recorded as cDNA or gDNA derived from T cells, B-cell-depleted T cells, or PBMCs.

In the study's own analysis: Amplified reference gene primers provided the basis for estimating nucleated cell counts. Sequenced by immunoSEQ multiplex PCR; TCRdb stores in-frame clones only, minus some. That table furnishes V, J and clone size, whereas the DNA furnished D and trimming. The table records about 150,000 clones, around 78% of them present only once. The material sequenced was peripheral blood. This receptor was identified in a man older than 75 with acute or convalescent COVID-19.

Here the CDR3 reads CASSVGKGTTGELFF. The CDR3 DNA is TGTGCCAGCAGTGTGGGGAAAGGGACAACCGGGGAGCTGTTTTTT. The chain has TRBV2 and TRBJ2-2; maybe TRBD1 (6 bases). This CDR3 spans 15 amino acids. V was pared by 4 bases and J by 5 bases, with 14 bases between. Germline CDR1 SNHLY, CDR2 FYNNEI.